This T cell receptor beta chain came from a study of early T cells in non-severe SARS-CoV-2 infection. About the study: Sequenced bulk RNA came from whole blood that was unsorted, and chains were unpaired.

Using its own MiXCR run on the 5' RACE reads, TCRdb lists one record per CDR3 protein. The sample lists some 96,000 distinct CDR3 sequences; 9.5% to 12% were seen once. Germline values: CDR1 SEHNR, CDR2 FQNEAQ (reference sequence). Deletions cut 5 bases from V and 3 bases from J, with 14 bases between. This CDR3 is built from 14 residues. The sequences come from whole blood, collected at baseline. The TCR comes from an adult who was a healthcare worker with PCR-confirmed SARS-CoV-2 infection or an uninfected control (not recorded which). This chain links TRBV7-9 with TRBJ2-7, with D unclear. The CDR3 protein is CASSSRDQVYEQYF. For the CDR3, the DNA is TGTGCCAGCAGCAGCCGCGACCAAGTCTACGAGCAGTACTTC.